Presented here are 7 T cell receptor beta chains from one specimen sequenced in a study of T cells expressing NK-cell markers. For each CDR3 protein, TCRdb gives one entry from its re-call of the 5' RACE reads, without DNA. In total, the table holds about 260,000 distinct CDR3 sequences. Sequenced material: blood T cells: a sorted CD56 or NKG2C T cell subset, CD4+ or CD8+ T cells, or bulk PBMC T cells (not recorded which). The receptors originated from a man between 18 and 29 years old in good health.

V usage is TRBV3-1 and J usage is TRBJ2-1; no DNA is available, so the TRBD2 call from TCRdb remains unchecked. The CDR3 is made up of 16 amino acids. CDR1 is LGHDT, CDR2 YNNKEL, per germline (reference sequence). CDR3 in amino acids: CASSRWTSGSYNEQFF.

The chain carries TRBV30 and TRBJ2-4. Germline CDR1 is GTSNPN and CDR2 is SVGIG (reference sequence). CDR3 length: 15 residues. This chain's CDR3 is CAWSPRLGAKNIQYF.

The V and J genes are TRBV20-1 and TRBJ2-3. Germline V CDR1 and CDR2: DFQATT, SNEGSKA (reference sequence). CDR3 size: 13 residues. CDR3 residues: CSASSGEADTQYF.

This rearrangement joins TRBV11-2 to TRBJ2-3; the TRBD1 assignment by TCRdb is unverifiable without DNA. The CDR3 has 15 residues. Germline V gene data show CDR1 as SGHAT and CDR2 as FQNNGV. CDR3 sequence: CASSLGTGGTDTQYF.

This chain connects TRBV20-1 to TRBJ2-7; TCRdb's D call of TRBD1 is untestable without DNA. The germline V gene has CDR1 DFQATT and CDR2 SNEGSKA (reference sequence). CDR3 length equals 13 residues. CDR3 sequence reads: CSGTGQLNHEQYF.

The chain combines TRBV9 with TRBJ2-1. Germline-derived CDR1 and CDR2 are SGDLS and YYNGEE. The CDR3 runs to 15 residues. CDR3 sequence reads: CASSVEDGNTEGQFF.

This chain joins TRBV7-8 and TRBJ2-1. This CDR3 has 15 residues. The germline CDR1 and CDR2 sequences are SGHVS and FQNEAQ. The CDR3 loop is CASSLVESSYNEQFF.